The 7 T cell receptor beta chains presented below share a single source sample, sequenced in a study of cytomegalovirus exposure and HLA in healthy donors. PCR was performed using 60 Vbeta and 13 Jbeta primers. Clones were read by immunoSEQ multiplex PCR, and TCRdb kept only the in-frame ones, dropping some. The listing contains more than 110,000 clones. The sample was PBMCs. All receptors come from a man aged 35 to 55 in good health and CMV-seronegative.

The CDR3, as DNA: TGCGCCAGCAGCTTGGCTACAGGGTCTGAGCAGTTCTTC. Translation gives CASSLATGSEQFF. V gene TRBV5-1 combines with J gene TRBJ2-1; tentatively, D is TRBD1 (6 bases). Germline CDR1 reads SGHRS; CDR2 reads YFSETQ. V lost 0 bases to trimming and J lost 9 bases, with 10 bases between them. This CDR3 has 13 residues.

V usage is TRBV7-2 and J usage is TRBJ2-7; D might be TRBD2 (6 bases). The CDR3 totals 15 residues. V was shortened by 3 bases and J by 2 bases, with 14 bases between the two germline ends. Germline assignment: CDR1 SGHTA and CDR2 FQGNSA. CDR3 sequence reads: CASSFSRAGTYEQYF. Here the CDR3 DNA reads TGTGCCAGCAGCTTTAGCAGGGCGGGAACCTACGAGCAGTACTTC.

DNA of the CDR3: TGTGCCAGCAATTCAGGGACAGCTGAAGCTTTCTTT. It codes for CASNSGTAEAFF. This sequence joins TRBV6-5 and TRBJ1-1; TRBD1 agrees at 7 bases. There are 12 residues in the CDR3. Unmatched junction bases numbered 5, after V lost 7 bases and J lost 6 bases. Germline V gives CDR1 MNHEY, CDR2 SVGAGI.

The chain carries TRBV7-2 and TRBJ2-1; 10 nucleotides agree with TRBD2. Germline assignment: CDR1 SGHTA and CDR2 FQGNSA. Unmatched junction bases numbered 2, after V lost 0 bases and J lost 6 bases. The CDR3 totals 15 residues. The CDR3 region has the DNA TGTGCCAGCAGCTTAGCTAGCGGGGGGACCAATGAGCAGTTCTTC. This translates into CASSLASGGTNEQFF.

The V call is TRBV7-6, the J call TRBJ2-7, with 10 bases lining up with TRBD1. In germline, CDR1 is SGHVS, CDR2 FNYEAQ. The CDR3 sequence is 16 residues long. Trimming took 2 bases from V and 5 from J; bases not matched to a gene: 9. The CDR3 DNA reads TGTGCCAGCAGCTTATTTAGCAGACAGGGGGCCCACGAGCAGTACTTC. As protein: CASSLFSRQGAHEQYF.

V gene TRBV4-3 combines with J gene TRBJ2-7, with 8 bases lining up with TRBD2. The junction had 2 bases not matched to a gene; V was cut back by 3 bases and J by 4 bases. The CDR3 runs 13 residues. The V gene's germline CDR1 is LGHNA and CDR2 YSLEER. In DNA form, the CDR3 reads TGCGCCAGCAGCCAGGGACTAGTTTACGAGCAGTACTTC. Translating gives CASSQGLVYEQYF.

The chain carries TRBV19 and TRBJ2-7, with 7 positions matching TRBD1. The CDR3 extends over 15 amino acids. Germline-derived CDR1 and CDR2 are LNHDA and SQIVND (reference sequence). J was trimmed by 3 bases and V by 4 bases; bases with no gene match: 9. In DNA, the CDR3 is TGTGCCAGTAGTAGCCTCCGGGACAGTAACTACGAGCAGTACTTC. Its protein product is CASSSLRDSNYEQYF. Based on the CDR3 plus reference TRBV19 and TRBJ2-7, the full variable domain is DGGITQSPKYLFRKEGQNVTLSCEQNLNHDAMYWYRQDPGQGLRLIYYSQIVNDFQKGDIAEGYSVSREKKESFPLTVTSAQKNPTAFYLCASSSLRDSNYEQYFGPGTRLTVT.